This T cell receptor (beta chain) comes out of a study of cytomegalovirus exposure and HLA in healthy donors. In the case of this clone: Its antigen is unknown.

Germline V gene data show CDR1 as MDHEN and CDR2 as SYDVKM. Trimming took 4 bases from V and 7 from J, leaving 17 bases between them. The CDR3 is made up of 15 amino acids. PCR employed 60 Vbeta and 13 Jbeta primers. Here immunoSEQ multiplex PCR was the method, and the copy in TCRdb shows in-frame clones only, minus some. The table has about 78,000 clones, roughly 80% seen once. Overall study findings and caveats: Among TCR beta chains, those listed as cytomegalovirus-associated numbered about 150.

This receptor was taken from a woman between 45 and 65 years old in good health and CMV-seronegative. The gene calls are TRBV28 and TRBJ2-4; no clear D. The specimen was PBMCs. The CDR3 region has the DNA TGTGCCAGCAGTTCCCCAAGCTCCCCCCGGAACATTCAGTACTTC. It is translated as CASSSPSSPRNIQYF.